This entry features one TCR beta chain sequence. The sample originates from a study of beta chain features in type 1 diabetes. Germline V gene data show CDR1 as MNHNS and CDR2 as SASEGT. Trimming left V 2 bases short and J 4 bases short, with 5 bases between. This CDR3 has 13 amino acids. Reverse transcription of all isolated RNA meant that expressed TCRB transcripts were sequenced. Generated by immunoSEQ multiplex PCR, the TCRdb table keeps only in-frame clones and is missing some. The sample lists tens of thousands of clones; 30% to 40% were seen once. The chain recombines TRBV6-1 with TRBJ2-2; D is ambiguous. The sequence was obtained from a woman aged 18-30 years in good health. Specimen: stem cell memory CD4+ T cells from blood. In DNA form, the CDR3 reads TGTGCCAGCAGTGAACAGTTCACCGGGGAGCTGTTTTTT. It is translated as CASSEQFTGELFF.